A selection of T cell receptor beta chains follows, all from one sample in a study of OX40 agonist ivuxolimab in advanced cancers. Sequenced by immunoSEQ multiplex PCR; TCRdb stores in-frame clones only, minus some. The sample consists of fewer than 90,000 clones, approximately 86% of them appearing once. Source: CD4+ or CD8+ T cells sorted from blood, taken in a trial of the OX40 agonist ivuxolimab. The origin of the receptors is an adult with an advanced solid tumor such as melanoma, head and neck, liver or kidney cancer. The CDR3 runs from the conserved cysteine through the conserved F or W. Each record gives: clone size, J gene, D gene, V gene, CDR3 DNA, CDR3 protein. The D gene is left open where the match is weak. Size is stated for part of the rows, as once, few or many counts, or as a class when the clone is expanded.

-	TRBJ1-5	TRBD1	TRBV30	TGTGCCTGGAGTAGAGGGACAGTGAATCAGCCCCAGCATTTT	CAWSRGTVNQPQHF
-	TRBJ1-5	TRBD1	TRBV9	TGTGCCAGCAGCGCCTCCGGGACAGGTAATCAGCCCCAGCATTTT	CASSASGTGNQPQHF
-	TRBJ1-3	-	TRBV6-1	TGTGCCAGCAGTGAAGCGGTGGCAGGAAGAAACACCATATATTTT	CASSEAVAGRNTIYF
few	TRBJ2-5	TRBD1	TRBV27	TGTGCCAGCAGTTCACTTTGGGACAGGGTCGGAGAGACCCAGTACTTC	CASSSLWDRVGETQYF
-	TRBJ1-1	TRBD1	TRBV18	TGTGCCAGCTCAGCCCGGGACAGGGGGGACACTGAAGCTTTCTTT	CASSARDRGDTEAFF
-	TRBJ2-1	TRBD2	TRBV18	TGTGCCAGCTCGACTAGCGGGCTTTACAATGAGCAGTTCTTC	CASSTSGLYNEQFF
-	TRBJ2-5	TRBD1	TRBV9	TGTGCCAGCAGCAGCCCGAGGGGGCGAGAGACCCAGTACTTC	CASSSPRGRETQYF
-	TRBJ2-5	TRBD2	TRBV5-1	TGCGCCAGCAGCTTGGTAGCGGGAGTAGAGACCCAGTACTTC	CASSLVAGVETQYF
-	TRBJ2-7	-	TRBV5-1	TGCGCCAGCAGCTTAAACCCGGGATCTGGGGGCGAGCAGTACTTC	CASSLNPGSGGEQYF
-	TRBJ1-1	-	TRBV7-2	TGTGCCAGCAGCTTAACGGGCATGAACACTGAAGCTTTCTTT	CASSLTGMNTEAFF
once	TRBJ2-1	-	TRBV29-1	TGCAGCGTTGTGGCTAGTTACAATGAGCAGTTCTTC	CSVVASYNEQFF
-	TRBJ1-5	-	TRBV19	-	CASSIFQVSQPQHF
-	TRBJ1-5	-	TRBV2	TGTGCCAGCACCTCTCCCCCGACAGGCTCTCAGCCCCAGCATTTT	CASTSPPTGSQPQHF
once	TRBJ2-7	TRBD2	TRBV11-2	TGTGCCAGCAGCTTAGATGAGCTAGCGGGAGTGTACGAGCAGTACTTC	CASSLDELAGVYEQYF
-	TRBJ2-5	-	TRBV7-3	TGTGCCAGCAGCAGGACAGCAAGAGGGGAGACCCAGTACTTC	CASSRTARGETQYF
once	TRBJ2-1	TRBD2	TRBV19	TGTGCCAGTAAAGCTCGTATTGCGGGAGTGTCCAATGAGCAGTTCTTC	CASKARIAGVSNEQFF
-	TRBJ2-7	-	TRBV7-8	TGTGCCAGCAGCTTGAGTGGGACCGAGCAGTACTTC	CASSLSGTEQYF
-	TRBJ2-3	-	TRBV5-1	TGCGCCAGCAGCTTGGTTGGGACAAGCACAGATACGCAGTATTTT	CASSLVGTSTDTQYF
-	TRBJ2-5	TRBD1	TRBV11-3	TGTGCCAGCAGCCATACGGGACAGGGCCAAGAGACCCAGTACTTC	CASSHTGQGQETQYF
-	TRBJ2-7	TRBD2	TRBV10-3	TGTGCCATTGGACTAGCGGGCATCGCCTCCTACGAGCAGTACTTC	CAIGLAGIASYEQYF
-	TRBJ1-4	-	TRBV19	TGTGCCAGTAGCCAAGTCAGGGGCCGTGAAAAACTGTTTTTT	CASSQVRGREKLFF
-	TRBJ2-6	-	TRBV6-4	TGTGCCAGCAGTGGCGCTCCAGGGACTGGTGGGGCCAACGTCCTGACTTTC	CASSGAPGTGGANVLTF
-	TRBJ2-7	-	TRBV9	TGTGCCAGCAGCGTCGGGCAGGGGAGGGTCTACGAGCAGTACTTC	CASSVGQGRVYEQYF
-	TRBJ1-2	-	TRBV6-5	TGTGCCAGCAGTAAAGAGGTCGAGTATGGCTACACCTTC	CASSKEVEYGYTF
-	TRBJ2-1	-	TRBV20-1	TGCAGTGCTTCGGGGGTCCAAGAGCAGTTCTTC	CSASGVQEQFF
-	TRBJ1-1	TRBD1	TRBV7-8	TGTGCCAGCAGCGGCCGGGACAGGGGGTCGAACACTGAAGCTTTCTTT	CASSGRDRGSNTEAFF
-	TRBJ2-7	-	TRBV5-6	TGTGCCAGCAGCTTGGAGGGGGAGCAGTACTTC	CASSLEGEQYF
once	TRBJ2-1	TRBD1	TRBV4-1	TGCGCCAGCAGCCAGGGGAGAAGGGACAGGGTAGTTTTCAATGAGCAGTTCTTC	CASSQGRRDRVVFNEQFF
-	TRBJ2-3	-	TRBV30	TGTGCCTGGAGCCCCGGCACAGATACGCAGTATTTT	CAWSPGTDTQYF
-	TRBJ2-1	TRBD1	TRBV28	TGTGCCAGCAGGGGTAGGACAGGGATATACTACAATGAGCAGTTCTTC	CASRGRTGIYYNEQFF
-	TRBJ2-1	-	TRBV10-3	TGTGCCACCAAGGACTATTCTCCCAATGAGCAGTTCTTC	CATKDYSPNEQFF
-	TRBJ2-5	-	TRBV14	TGTGCCAGCAGCCAAGATCTGCGGGAGACCCAGTACTTC	CASSQDLRETQYF
-	TRBJ2-2	TRBD1	TRBV2	TGTGCCAGCAGTGAGAGGGGGCTCACCGGGGAGCTGTTTTTT	CASSERGLTGELFF
-	TRBJ2-1	TRBD2	TRBV6-5	TGTGCCAGCAGTAGAGATGGGACTAGCAATGAGCAGTTCTTC	CASSRDGTSNEQFF
-	TRBJ2-7	-	TRBV11-1	TGTGCCAGCAGCTTAGCTCCGACACGCTACGAGCAGTACTTC	CASSLAPTRYEQYF
once	TRBJ2-5	-	TRBV13	TGTGCCAGCAGGGCAGGAAACCGGCTCCAAGAGACCCAGTACTTC	CASRAGNRLQETQYF
-	TRBJ1-1	-	TRBV4-3	TGCGCCAGCAGCCAAGACCCAGTAAGGAACACTGAAGCTTTCTTT	CASSQDPVRNTEAFF
-	TRBJ2-2	-	TRBV9	TGTGCCAGCAGCGTAGATCCTAACACCGGGGAGCTGTTTTTT	CASSVDPNTGELFF
-	TRBJ1-2	TRBD1	TRBV28	TGTGCCAGCCAGGGGGCGAACTATGGCTACACCTTC	CASQGANYGYTF
-	TRBJ1-4	-	TRBV30	TGTGCCTGGAGTGCAATCACTGGCAATGAAAAACTGTTTTTT	CAWSAITGNEKLFF
-	TRBJ1-2	TRBD1	TRBV18	TGTGCCAGCTCACCTGACAGGGAGGATGGCTACACCTTC	CASSPDREDGYTF
-	TRBJ2-5	-	TRBV30	TGTGCCTGGAGCGCAGACAGCCAAGAGACCCAGTACTTC	CAWSADSQETQYF
-	TRBJ1-1	-	TRBV6-6	TGTGCCAGCAGTTACGGGGCCTGGGGCATGAACACTGAAGCTTTCTTT	CASSYGAWGMNTEAFF
-	TRBJ2-1	TRBD1	TRBV5-1	TGCGCCAGCAGCTTCAGGGGGCTAGGCTACAATGAGCAGTTCTTC	CASSFRGLGYNEQFF
-	TRBJ1-2	-	TRBV19	TGTGCCAGTAGTATTATGGAGGATTACTATGGCTACACCTTC	CASSIMEDYYGYTF
-	TRBJ2-2	-	TRBV30	TGTGCCTGGAGTGTCACCGGGGAGCTGTTTTTT	CAWSVTGELFF
-	TRBJ2-1	TRBD2	TRBV28	TGTGCCAGCAGTCGTCGGGAGGGTTACAATGAGCAGTTCTTC	CASSRREGYNEQFF
-	TRBJ1-2	-	TRBV6-5	TGTGCCAGCAGCCTTACGGGGTATGGCTACACCTTC	CASSLTGYGYTF
once	TRBJ2-7	TRBD2	TRBV5-6	TGTGCCAGCAGCTCGAGACTAGCGGGAGTTACTGAGGACGAGCAGTACTTC	CASSSRLAGVTEDEQYF
once	TRBJ2-3	-	TRBV5-4	TGTGCCAGCAGCTCAGGCGTGAGGGGCACAGATACGCAGTATTTT	CASSSGVRGTDTQYF
-	TRBJ2-7	TRBD1	TRBV6-6	TGTGCCAGCAGTTACGATAACAGGGGATCCCCCTACGAGCAGTACTTC	CASSYDNRGSPYEQYF
-	TRBJ2-1	TRBD2	TRBV19	TGTGCCGCTTCGGGGAGCGGGAGTATGAATGAGCAGTTCTTC	CAASGSGSMNEQFF
once	TRBJ2-5	-	TRBV5-1	TGCGCCAGCAGCTTGGTCCCCACAGAGACCCAGTACTTC	CASSLVPTETQYF
-	TRBJ2-1	-	TRBV7-9	TGTGCCAGCAGCCCTACCGTTGGGGAGAGTGAGCAGTTCTTC	CASSPTVGESEQFF
-	TRBJ1-1	-	TRBV30	TGTGCCTGGCAGACACAGGGTACAGGTGAAGCTTTCTTT	CAWQTQGTGEAFF
-	TRBJ2-1	-	TRBV7-2	TGTGCCAGCAGCTTAGCGCTAGTGTCAGCTGAGCAGTTCTTC	CASSLALVSAEQFF
-	TRBJ2-5	TRBD1	TRBV19	TGTGCCAGTAGTATAGGGGAGACAGGGAAAAGGAAGACCCAGTACTTC	CASSIGETGKRKTQYF
-	TRBJ2-3	-	TRBV7-3	TGTGCCAGCAGCTCCCCCGGGGACGTCACAGATACGCAGTATTTT	CASSSPGDVTDTQYF
-	TRBJ1-5	TRBD1	TRBV2	TGTGCCAGCAGCCGGGACAGGGACCAGCCCCAGCATTTT	CASSRDRDQPQHF
-	TRBJ2-7	TRBD1	TRBV4-3	TGCGCCAGCAGCCAGGACAGGGTATCTTACGAGCAGTACTTC	CASSQDRVSYEQYF